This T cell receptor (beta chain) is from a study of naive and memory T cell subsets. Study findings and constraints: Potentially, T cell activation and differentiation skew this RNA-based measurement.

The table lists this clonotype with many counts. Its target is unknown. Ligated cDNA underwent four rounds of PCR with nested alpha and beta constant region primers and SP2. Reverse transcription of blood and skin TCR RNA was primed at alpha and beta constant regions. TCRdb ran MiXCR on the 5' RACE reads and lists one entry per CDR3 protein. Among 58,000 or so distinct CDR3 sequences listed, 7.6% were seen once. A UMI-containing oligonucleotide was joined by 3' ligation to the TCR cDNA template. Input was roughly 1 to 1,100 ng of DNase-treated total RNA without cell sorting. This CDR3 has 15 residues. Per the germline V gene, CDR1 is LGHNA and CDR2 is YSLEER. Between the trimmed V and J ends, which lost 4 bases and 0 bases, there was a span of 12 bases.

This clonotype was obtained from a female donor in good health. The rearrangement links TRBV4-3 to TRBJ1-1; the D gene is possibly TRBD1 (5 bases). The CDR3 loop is CASSRDRLMNTEAFF. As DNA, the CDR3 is TGCGCCAGCAGCCGAGACAGACTAATGAACACTGAAGCTTTCTTT.